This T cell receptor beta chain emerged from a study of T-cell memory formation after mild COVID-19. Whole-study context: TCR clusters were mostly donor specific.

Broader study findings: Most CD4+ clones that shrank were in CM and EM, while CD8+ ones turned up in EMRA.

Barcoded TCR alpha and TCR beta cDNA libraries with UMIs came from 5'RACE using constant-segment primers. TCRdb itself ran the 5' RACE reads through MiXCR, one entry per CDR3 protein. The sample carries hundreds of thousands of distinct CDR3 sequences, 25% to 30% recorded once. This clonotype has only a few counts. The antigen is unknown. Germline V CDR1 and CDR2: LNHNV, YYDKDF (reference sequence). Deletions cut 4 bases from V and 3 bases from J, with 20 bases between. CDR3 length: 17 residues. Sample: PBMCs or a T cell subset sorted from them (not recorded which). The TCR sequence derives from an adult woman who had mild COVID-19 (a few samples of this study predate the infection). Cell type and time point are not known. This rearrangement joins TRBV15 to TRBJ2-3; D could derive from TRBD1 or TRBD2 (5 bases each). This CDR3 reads CATSTRVGTSETDTQYF. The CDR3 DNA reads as TGTGCCACCAGCACGCGAGTGGGGACGTCCGAGACAGATACGCAGTATTTT.